One sample yielded the 22 T cell receptor beta chains listed below, sequenced in a study of blood T cell repertoires in COVID-19. Clones were read by immunoSEQ multiplex PCR, and TCRdb kept only the in-frame ones, dropping some. The data contain approximately 88,000 clones, approximately 90% of them singletons. The sample taken for sequencing was peripheral blood. The receptor set was obtained from a male donor with acute or convalescent COVID-19.

The V gene is TRBV6-5, the J gene TRBJ2-2, with 7 bases identical to TRBD1. The germline V gene encodes CDR1 MNHEY and CDR2 SVGAGI. CDR3 length: 14 amino acids. The CDR3 is CAAWGQSNTGELFF. The DNA of the CDR3 is TGTGCGGCTTGGGGACAGTCGAACACCGGGGAGCTGTTTTTT.

The chain couples TRBV18 to TRBJ1-4; 10 nucleotides line up with TRBD1. The V and J ends lost 6 bases and 7 bases, in that order; junction bases with no gene match: 2. Germline loops: CDR1 KGHSH, CDR2 LQKENI. CDR3 length equals 13 residues. In DNA form, the CDR3 reads TGTGCCAGCTCGGACAGGGGGAGTGAAAAACTGTTTTTT. It encodes CASSDRGSEKLFF.

This clone showed up just once. The CDR3 DNA reads TGTGCCAGCAGCCAAGATCAGGGGGCATGGGGTAGCTACACCTTC. It specifies CASSQDQGAWGSYTF. This chain joins TRBV4-2 and TRBJ1-2; TRBD1 matches at 8 bases. Germline loops: CDR1 LGHNA, CDR2 YNFKEQ. J lost 9 bases, V lost 0 bases, and 9 bases had no gene match. CDR3 length: 15 residues.

The V call is TRBV6-5, the J call TRBJ2-2; D possibly corresponds to TRBD2 (6 bases). V lost 2 bases to trimming and J lost 4 bases, with 11 bases between them. CDR3 length: 15 residues. Germline CDR1 reads MNHEY; CDR2 reads SVGAGI. CDR3 in amino acids: CASSYGGAGTGELFF. CDR3 nucleotide sequence: TGTGCCAGCAGTTACGGCGGGGCGGGCACCGGGGAGCTGTTTTTT.

The rearrangement uses TRBV28 and TRBJ1-1; the D gene is possibly TRBD1 (6 bases). The germline V gene encodes CDR1 MDHEN and CDR2 SYDVKM. The CDR3 length is 15 residues. Trimming took 6 bases from V and 0 from J, leaving 14 bases between them. DNA of the CDR3: TGTGCCAGCAGGCTACAGGGCATACTGAACACTGAAGCTTTCTTT. This codes for CASRLQGILNTEAFF.

V is TRBV12-5 and J is TRBJ2-1, with D possibly being TRBD2 (5 bases). Between the trimmed V and J ends, which lost 4 bases and 9 bases, there was a span of 7 bases. Germline CDR1 LGHNT, CDR2 FRNRAP. The CDR3 runs 11 residues. In DNA form, the CDR3 reads TGTGCTAGTGGTTCGGCGGGTGAGCAGTTCTTC. It specifies CASGSAGEQFF.

This rearrangement joins TRBV27 to TRBJ2-5; 7 bases align to TRBD1. V shed 6 bases, J shed 5 bases, and the junction held 3 bases outside the gene matches. The CDR3 covers 12 residues. The germline V gene encodes CDR1 MNHEY and CDR2 SMNVEV (reference sequence). CDR3 sequence: CASSLDRETQYF. CDR3 nucleotide sequence: TGTGCCAGCAGCCTGGACAGGGAGACCCAGTACTTC.

This chain joins TRBV9 and TRBJ2-3; possible D gene TRBD2, 5 bases. CDR3 size: 14 residues. Germline CDR1 SGDLS, CDR2 YYNGEE. V shed 4 bases and J shed 2 bases, with 11 bases lying between them. The CDR3 here is CASSPTGSTDTQYF. CDR3 DNA sequence: TGTGCCAGCAGCCCGACGGGATCCACAGATACGCAGTATTTT. Complete variable domain (other parts from reference TRBV9 and TRBJ2-3): DSGVTQTPKHLITATGQRVTLRCSPRSGDLSVYWYQQSLDQGLQFLIQYYNGEERAKGNILERFSAQQFPDLHSELNLSSLELGDSALYFCASSPTGSTDTQYFGPGTRLTVL.

The chain recombines TRBV6-5 with TRBJ2-1, with D possibly being TRBD2 (6 bases). The CDR3 is made up of 13 amino acids. The germline gives CDR1 MNHEY, CDR2 SVGAGI. V was shortened by 6 bases and J by 9 bases, with 15 bases between the two germline ends. This CDR3 reads CASREGPGSEQFF. In nucleotides, the CDR3 is TGTGCCAGCAGGGAGGGCCCGGGGAGTGAGCAGTTCTTC.

The rearrangement joins TRBV19 to TRBJ2-5; the D gene is possibly TRBD1 (6 bases). V lost 6 bases, J lost 0 bases, and 8 bases lay in between. The CDR3 consists of 13 residues. Germline loops: CDR1 LNHDA, CDR2 SQIVND (reference sequence). As DNA, the CDR3 is TGTGCCAGTAGGCGACAGGACCAAGAGACCCAGTACTTC. This translates into CASRRQDQETQYF.

V and J are TRBV5-1 and TRBJ2-5, with TRBD1 identical over 7 bases. The CDR3 is 15 residues long. Germline CDR1 is SGHRS and CDR2 is YFSETQ. After removal of 4 bases from V and 0 bases from J, the junction contained 6 bases not matched to a gene. CDR3 nucleotide sequence: TGCGCCAGCAGCATTGGGACAGATTACCAAGAGACCCAGTACTTC. Amino acids: CASSIGTDYQETQYF.

CDR3: CAGGGGGVVTEAFF. The CDR3 DNA follows: TGTGCCGGTGGTGGAGGGGGCGTCGTCACTGAAGCTTTCTTT. V gene TRBV5-4 combines with J gene TRBJ1-1; 7 bases align to TRBD1. V lost 10 bases, J lost 4 bases, and 13 bases stayed unmatched. Germline V gives CDR1 SGHNT, CDR2 YYREEE (reference sequence). This CDR3 spans 14 amino acids.

The CDR3 DNA reads as TGCGCCAGCAGCTTGGACAGGGCGAACACCGGGGAGCTGTTTTTT. This codes for CASSLDRANTGELFF. The chain employs TRBV5-1 and TRBJ2-2, with D possibly TRBD1 on 6 matching bases. The V end lost 0 bases, the J end lost 0 bases, and 6 bases lay between the germline ends. This CDR3 has 15 residues. Germline CDR1 reads SGHRS; CDR2 reads YFSETQ.

CDR3: CASSPGARGNYEQYF. CDR3 nucleotides: TGTGCCAGCAGCCCGGGGGCCAGGGGGAACTACGAGCAGTACTTC. The chain recombines TRBV11-2 with TRBJ2-7; TRBD1 might be the D (7 bases). CDR1 is SGHAT and CDR2 is FQNNGV in the germline V gene. Trimming cost V 5 bases and J 3 bases, with 17 bases left between them. The CDR3 is 15 amino acids.

J is TRBJ2-5 and V is TRBV7-2; D unclear. Germline V gene data show CDR1 as SGHTA and CDR2 as FQGNSA. V lost 1 base to trimming and J lost 5 bases, with 5 bases between them. CDR3 length: 12 amino acids. The DNA of the CDR3 is TGTGCCAGCAGCTTAGACCGGGAGACCCAGTACTTC. This sequence encodes CASSLDRETQYF.

The genes are TRBV3-1 (or the pseudogene TRBV3-2) and TRBJ1-1, with D tentatively TRBD1 (6 bases). CDR1 is LGHDT, CDR2 YNNKEL, per germline (reference sequence). The CDR3 extends over 16 amino acids. Trimming removed 2 bases from V and 0 bases from J, with 13 bases in between. The DNA of the CDR3 is TGTGCCAGCAGCCAAAGTGGACAGCTCATGAACACTGAAGCTTTCTTT. Translation: CASSQSGQLMNTEAFF.

This clone was picked up one time. The chain combines TRBV30 with TRBJ1-5; D not certain. The germline CDR1 and CDR2 sequences are GTSNPN and SVGIG (reference sequence). There are 14 residues in the CDR3. V gave up 5 bases and J gave up 7 bases, with 18 bases separating them. CDR3 DNA: TGTGCCTGGGCCGTCGGTACGGGGTGGCAGCCCCAGCATTTT. It specifies CAWAVGTGWQPQHF.

V usage is TRBV11-2 and J usage is TRBJ2-1, with a tentative D call TRBD1 (7 bases). Germline lookup yields CDR1 SGHAT and CDR2 FQNNGV. Trimming took 6 bases from V and 7 from J, leaving 13 bases between them. The length of the CDR3 is 13 residues. CDR3: CASRAGGRNEQFF. The DNA of the CDR3 is TGTGCCAGCAGGGCAGGGGGGAGGAATGAGCAGTTCTTC. Full variable domain (rest looked up from reference TRBV11-2 and TRBJ2-1): EAGVAQSPRYKIIEKRQSVAFWCNPISGHATLYWYQQILGQGPKLLIQFQNNGVVDDSQLPKDRFSAERLKGVDSTLKIQPAKLEDSAVYLCASRAGGRNEQFFGPGTRLTVL.

This chain uses TRBV13 with TRBJ2-3, with 8 bases matching TRBD2. In germline, CDR1 is PRHDT, CDR2 FYEKMQ (reference sequence). The CDR3 spans 15 residues. The junction had 8 bases not matched to a gene; V was cut back by 5 bases and J by 4 bases. CDR3 protein: CASSPRRGGADTQYF. DNA of the CDR3: TGTGCCAGCAGCCCTCGCCGGGGGGGGGCAGATACGCAGTATTTT.

The genes are TRBV6-6 and TRBJ2-7; the match to TRBD1 covers 9 bases. Unmatched junction bases numbered 10, after V lost 7 bases and J lost 6 bases. The germline CDR1 and CDR2 sequences are MNHNY and SVGAGI (reference sequence). The length of the CDR3 is 14 residues. The CDR3 coding sequence is TGTGCCAGCACGTTGGGACAGGGCAGTCGCGAGCAGTACTTC. The encoded protein is CASTLGQGSREQYF.

The chain links TRBV12-3 or TRBV12-4 to TRBJ2-2, with D perhaps matching TRBD2 (6 bases). The V end lost 5 bases, the J end lost 7 bases, and 11 bases lay between the germline ends. This CDR3 region has 13 residues. The CDR3 sequence is CASSPGVGGELFF. CDR3 coding DNA: TGTGCCAGCAGTCCGGGGGTTGGCGGGGAGCTGTTTTTT.

The chain carries TRBV28 and TRBJ2-2; D perhaps matches TRBD2 (5 bases). Germline V gives CDR1 MDHEN, CDR2 SYDVKM. CDR3 length: 15 amino acids. The ends were cut back, 9 bases at V and 6 bases at J, with 20 bases in the middle. The CDR3 sequence is CASTRPGWVAGELFF. CDR3 bases: TGTGCCAGTACCCGGCCGGGGTGGGTTGCCGGGGAGCTGTTTTTT.